The 20 T cell receptor beta chains below all came from one sample that was sequenced in a study of identical twins. TCRdb recomputed calls from the 5' RACE reads with MiXCR, one row per CDR3 protein. Of fewer than 250,000 distinct CDR3 sequences in the sample, about 7.5% were seen once. The same data also went into a second study, on yellow fever vaccine responses in identical twins.

The sample taken for sequencing was memory (CD45RO+) T cells sorted from blood. The receptor source for this set is a woman under 30 in good health.

The chain has TRBV15 and TRBJ2-7; no clear D. CDR1 is LNHNV, CDR2 YYDKDF, per germline (reference sequence). Deletions cut 5 bases from V and 1 base from J, with 15 bases between. CDR3 length equals 15 residues. CDR3 sequence (DNA): TGTGCCACCAGCCAGCTCGACCGAATTTCCTACGAGCAGTACTTC. Its protein is CATSQLDRISYEQYF.

This chain joins TRBV3-1 and TRBJ2-3; weak D call: TRBD2 (6 bases). This CDR3 region has 18 residues. Germline CDR1 reads LGHDT; CDR2 reads YNNKEL (reference sequence). Trimming left V 1 base short and J 0 bases short, with 17 bases between. CDR3 in DNA: TGTGCCAGCAGCCAAGTGACGGGGCGGAGCGGGAGCACAGATACGCAGTATTTT. Protein sequence: CASSQVTGRSGSTDTQYF.

The V call is TRBV20-1, the J call TRBJ2-7; TRBD1 might be the D (6 bases). Trimming stripped 3 bases from V and 2 bases from J, with 8 bases between. Germline V CDR1 and CDR2: DFQATT, SNEGSKA (reference sequence). The CDR3 runs to 12 residues. The CDR3 loop reads CSARDRTYEQYF. DNA for the CDR3: TGCAGTGCTAGGGACAGAACCTACGAGCAGTACTTC.

This clonotype was seen a handful of times. This chain links TRBV25-1 with TRBJ1-5, with D possibly matching TRBD1 (5 bases). This CDR3 has 17 amino acids. Looked up from germline, CDR1 is MGHDK and CDR2 is SYGVNS. The V and J ends lost 4 bases and 2 bases respectively, with 18 bases between them. CDR3 region: CASSGRSGKEGNQPQHF. The CDR3 nucleotides are TGTGCCAGCAGTGGGAGATCAGGGAAAGAGGGCAATCAGCCCCAGCATTTT.

This clonotype was seen more than once but under ten times. The V and J genes are TRBV20-1 and TRBJ2-3; 8 nucleotides match TRBD2. V trimming: 3 bases; J trimming: 3 bases; junction bases outside the gene matches: 8. Germline loops: CDR1 DFQATT, CDR2 SNEGSKA (reference sequence). This CDR3 spans 15 amino acids. This CDR3 is CSARPHGGGTDTQYF. The CDR3 DNA is TGCAGTGCTAGGCCCCACGGCGGGGGGACAGATACGCAGTATTTT.

This clonotype appeared many times. The rearrangement links TRBV10-2 to TRBJ2-1, with D unresolved. The germline V gene has CDR1 WSHSY and CDR2 SAAADI. This CDR3 spans 12 amino acids. Trimming stripped 5 bases from V and 4 bases from J, with 6 bases between. This CDR3 reads CASSRAYNEQFF. CDR3 coding DNA: TGCGCCAGCAGTCGGGCTTACAATGAGCAGTTCTTC.

This clonotype was seen only a few times. This sequence joins TRBV11-2 and TRBJ1-1; tentatively, D is TRBD1 (6 bases). V gave up 5 bases and J gave up 8 bases, with 12 bases separating them. This CDR3 contains 12 residues. Per the germline V gene, CDR1 is SGHAT and CDR2 is FQNNGV. The CDR3 region is CASSPPTGEAFF. Here the CDR3 DNA reads TGTGCCAGCAGCCCGCCAACAGGGGAAGCTTTCTTT.

This clonotype turned up a few times. This chain connects TRBV3-1 to TRBJ1-6; TRBD1 aligns across 7 bases. Germline trimming cut 1 base from V and 10 bases from J; bases unmatched to any gene: 1. CDR1 is LGHDT and CDR2 is YNNKEL in the germline V gene (reference sequence). This CDR3 is 13 amino acids long. The CDR3 reads CASSQGDRSPLHF. As DNA, the CDR3 is TGTGCCAGCAGCCAAGGGGACAGATCACCCCTCCACTTT.

This clonotype appeared a few times. The chain recombines TRBV20-1 with TRBJ2-2; no reliable D call. The CDR3 runs to 14 residues. The V end lost 0 bases, the J end lost 8 bases, and 13 bases lay between the germline ends. Per the germline V gene, CDR1 is DFQATT and CDR2 is SNEGSKA (reference sequence). The chain's CDR3 is CSARDPTTWGELFF. CDR3 nucleotides: TGCAGTGCTAGAGATCCCACAACATGGGGGGAGCTGTTTTTT.

This clonotype showed up many times. The J gene is TRBJ2-3, the V gene TRBV20-1; D is unresolved. CDR3 length equals 14 residues. The germline V and J ends were trimmed by 4 bases and 2 bases, with 13 bases remaining between them. Germline CDR1 and CDR2: DFQATT and SNEGSKA (reference sequence). The CDR3 nucleotides read TGCAGTGCTATCTATCCCCAGGCCACAGATACGCAGTATTTT. Translation: CSAIYPQATDTQYF.

V is TRBV6-5 and J is TRBJ2-7; D gene uncertain. There are 13 residues in the CDR3. Looked up from germline, CDR1 is MNHEY and CDR2 is SVGAGI. V lost 0 bases and J lost 5, with 8 bases in between. The CDR3 DNA reads as TGTGCCAGCAGTTACTCAGGGTACGACGAGCAGTACTTC. Encoded protein: CASSYSGYDEQYF.

This rearrangement joins TRBV6-6 to TRBJ2-7; the D gene is possibly TRBD2 (6 bases). V was shortened by 3 bases and J by 5 bases, with 11 bases between the two germline ends. Germline V lookup: CDR1 MNHNY, CDR2 SVGAGI (reference sequence). The CDR3 length is 13 residues. The CDR3 coding sequence is TGTGCCAGCAGTTATTCTAGCGCCAACGAGCAGTACTTC. Translation: CASSYSSANEQYF.

The chain recombines TRBV30 with TRBJ2-2; TRBD2 agrees at 10 bases. V was pared by 0 bases and J by 6 bases, with 7 bases of the junction left unmatched. This CDR3 is built from 16 residues. The germline gives CDR1 GTSNPN, CDR2 SVGIG (reference sequence). The CDR3 here is CAWSVGLAGDAGELFF. The CDR3 DNA reads as TGTGCCTGGAGTGTAGGGCTAGCGGGAGATGCCGGGGAGCTGTTTTTT.

The rearrangement links TRBV3-1 to TRBJ2-5, with D perhaps TRBD2 (5 bases). Deletions cut 1 base from V and 0 bases from J, with 9 bases between. In germline, CDR1 is LGHDT, CDR2 YNNKEL (reference sequence). The CDR3 consists of 15 residues. CDR3 DNA: TGTGCCAGCAGCCAAGTTAGGCGGGACCAAGAGACCCAGTACTTC. The encoded protein is CASSQVRRDQETQYF.

This clonotype was detected a few times. One junction end does not reproduce the germline sequence, and a read error may be involved. The chain links TRBV7-7 to TRBJ2-7; TRBD2 aligns across 9 bases. Germline V gene lookup returns CDR1 SSHAT and CDR2 FNYEAQ (reference sequence). The CDR3 contains 14 residues. The CDR3 spells CASSLGGRGGEQYF. CDR3 nucleotides: TGTGCTAGCAGCTTAGGCGGGAGGGGCGGCGAGCAGTACTTC. Full variable domain (outside the CDR3, taken from reference TRBV7-7 and TRBJ2-7): GAGVSQSPRYKVTKRGQDVTLRCDPISSHATLYWYQQALGQGPEFLTYFNYEAQPDKSGLPSDRFSAERPEGSISTLTIQRTEQRDSAMYRCASSLGGRGGEQYFGPGTRLTVT.

This clonotype was seen only a few times. This rearrangement joins TRBV6-1 to TRBJ2-6, with D unclear. The CDR3 runs to 18 residues. The germline V gene has CDR1 MNHNS and CDR2 SASEGT. The V end was cut by 6 bases, the J end by 4 bases, with 22 bases between. The chain's CDR3 is CASSPSRPLTAGANVLTF. CDR3 bases: TGTGCCAGCAGCCCCTCCCGACCGCTTACGGCGGGGGCCAACGTCCTGACTTTC.

This clonotype was counted at least ten times. J is TRBJ2-5 and V is TRBV20-1; a possible D gene is TRBD1 (5 bases). The germline V gene encodes CDR1 DFQATT and CDR2 SNEGSKA (reference sequence). V lost 1 base and J lost 2, with 11 bases in between. The CDR3 is made up of 14 amino acids. The CDR3 DNA sequence: TGCAGTGCTAGAGGGGGCAGCGAACAAGAGACCCAGTACTTC. Its protein is CSARGGSEQETQYF.

The CDR3 reads CASSLSPFDTQYF. In nucleotides, the CDR3 is TGTGCCAGCAGTTTATCTCCTTTTGATACGCAGTATTTT. This rearrangement joins TRBV28 to TRBJ2-3, with unresolved D. V lost 1 base and J 6 bases, leaving 8 bases between the germline ends. The V gene's germline CDR1 is MDHEN and CDR2 SYDVKM. The length of the CDR3 is 13 residues.

This clonotype was counted ten times or more. V and J are TRBV4-2 and TRBJ2-7; 7 positions agree with TRBD1. Trimming took 5 bases from V and 5 from J; bases not matched to a gene: 9. Germline V gene sequence: CDR1 LGHNA, CDR2 YNFKEQ. The length of the CDR3 is 14 residues. This CDR3 is CASSTTTDRNEQYF. CDR3 DNA sequence: TGTGCCAGCAGCACAACGACGGACAGGAACGAGCAGTACTTC.

In its sample, this clonotype was seen many times. The chain employs TRBV4-2 and TRBJ2-7; possible D gene TRBD2, 6 bases. There are 15 residues in the CDR3. Germline V CDR1 and CDR2: LGHNA, YNFKEQ. The V end was cut by 1 base, the J end by 6 bases, with 16 bases between. CDR3 loop: CASSQVAGLPSEQYF. The CDR3, as DNA: TGTGCCAGCAGCCAAGTCGCGGGGTTACCCTCCGAGCAGTACTTC.